Following are 13 T cell receptor beta chains from one sample sequenced in a study of T cells after yellow fever vaccination. TCRdb used MiXCR to reprocess the 5' RACE reads, holding one entry per CDR3 protein. This sample carries about 350,000 distinct CDR3 sequences, 11% of them seen once, and the ten largest clones take around 19%. Sequencing used PBMCs, obtained on the day of the first yellow fever vaccination. Every receptor here comes from a man between 18 and 29 years old who received the YFV17D yellow fever vaccine.

The DNA of the CDR3 is TGTGCCAGCTCACCAGCGGCGAGCTCCTACAATGAGCAGTTCTTC. It specifies CASSPAASSYNEQFF. V is TRBV18 and J is TRBJ2-1; D gene unclear. The CDR3 spans 15 residues. V dropped 2 bases and J dropped 0 bases, with 8 bases sitting between them. Germline lookup yields CDR1 KGHSH and CDR2 LQKENI. The full variable domain, rest sourced from reference TRBV18 and TRBJ2-1, is NAGVMQNPRHLVRRRGQEARLRCSPMKGHSHVYWYRQLPEEGLKFMVYLQKENIIDESGMPKERFSAEFPKEGPSILRIQQVVRGDSAAYFCASSPAASSYNEQFFGPGTRLTVL.

This chain links TRBV29-1 with TRBJ2-1; the D is unclear. This CDR3 comprises 12 residues. CDR1 and CDR2 (germline): SQVTM, ANQGSEA. V was trimmed by 0 bases and J by 7 bases, leaving 7 bases between them. The chain's CDR3 is CSVEDLGNEQFF. The CDR3 bases are TGCAGCGTTGAAGATCTAGGTAATGAGCAGTTCTTC.

This clonotype was counted only a few times. V and J are TRBV4-1 and TRBJ1-1; 12 bases fit TRBD1. The germline CDR1 and CDR2 sequences are MGHRA and YSYEKL. Losses at the gene ends were 4 bases for V and 1 base for J; bases not matched to a gene: 10. CDR3 length: 18 residues. The CDR3 DNA sequence: TGCGCCAGCAGCCCCAGGCCGGGACAGGGGGCTTGGAACACTGAAGCTTTCTTT. Its protein is CASSPRPGQGAWNTEAFF.

The V gene is TRBV20-1, the J gene TRBJ2-5; tentatively, D is TRBD2 (5 bases). Trimming left V 3 bases short and J 4 bases short, with 6 bases between. The germline V gene encodes CDR1 DFQATT and CDR2 SNEGSKA (reference sequence). This CDR3 has 11 amino acids. CDR3 sequence reads: CSARAGETQYF. In nucleotides, the CDR3 is TGCAGTGCTAGGGCGGGAGAGACCCAGTACTTC.

This clonotype was seen only a few times. The V and J genes are TRBV10-3 and TRBJ1-2; 11 positions match TRBD1. Germline values: CDR1 ENHRY, CDR2 SYGVKD. The CDR3 covers 15 residues. V was pared by 4 bases and J by 2 bases, with 3 bases of the junction left unmatched. Written as DNA, the CDR3 is TGTGCCATCAGTGGTGGGACAGGGGGAAACTATGGCTACACCTTC. It yields the protein CAISGGTGGNYGYTF.

This chain links TRBV5-1 with TRBJ2-7; weak D call: TRBD1 (5 bases). Trimming took 2 bases from V and 0 from J, leaving 15 bases between them. CDR3 length equals 16 residues. Germline V lookup: CDR1 SGHRS, CDR2 YFSETQ. CDR3 bases: TGCGCCAGCAGCTTAGTGGGTCTGGACAACTCCTACGAGCAGTACTTC. The encoded protein is CASSLVGLDNSYEQYF.

This clonotype has only a few counts. The chain joins TRBV7-9 to TRBJ1-5, with D possibly being TRBD1 (5 bases). Germline CDR1 and CDR2: SEHNR and FQNEAQ (reference sequence). The V and J ends lost 5 bases and 6 bases respectively, with 20 bases between them. The CDR3 loop spans 16 amino acids. CDR3 DNA sequence: TGTGCCAGCAGCCGGGGACCAGGAGCAGAGATTCAGCCCCAGCATTTT. It translates to CASSRGPGAEIQPQHF.

This clonotype was seen ten or more times. The chain employs TRBV6-6 and TRBJ1-3; D not resolved. This CDR3 spans 11 amino acids. Trimming pared 6 bases from V and 4 bases from J, leaving 4 bases between. Germline V gene data show CDR1 as MNHNY and CDR2 as SVGAGI (reference sequence). The DNA for the CDR3 is TGTGCCAGCAGCCTCGGAAACACCATATATTTT. Translated, it gives CASSLGNTIYF.

J is TRBJ2-1 and V is TRBV11-2; 9 nucleotides align to TRBD2. The CDR3 is made up of 15 amino acids. The germline V gene encodes CDR1 SGHAT and CDR2 FQNNGV. The V segment lost 3 bases and the J segment 3 bases; nucleotides outside the gene matches: 3. The CDR3 nucleotides are TGTGCCAGCAGCTTGAGAGCGGGGGGCTACAATGAGCAGTTCTTC. Protein sequence: CASSLRAGGYNEQFF.

The V call is TRBV12-3 or TRBV12-4, the J call TRBJ2-6; D gene uncertain. CDR3 length equals 15 residues. V gave up 5 bases and J gave up 4 bases, with 12 bases separating them. CDR3 nucleotides: TGTGCCAGCAGTCTGGGGTCGCTCGGGGCCAACGTCCTGACTTTC. It codes for CASSLGSLGANVLTF.

This clonotype has a handful of counts. This chain connects TRBV4-1 to TRBJ1-1; possibly TRBD1 for D (5 bases). The CDR3 is made up of 15 amino acids. V was cut by 3 bases and J by 1 base, with 12 bases left in between. Germline V CDR1 and CDR2: MGHRA, YSYEKL. CDR3 sequence: CASSQAGRPNTEAFF. Here the CDR3 DNA reads TGCGCCAGCAGCCAGGCGGGACGGCCGAACACTGAAGCTTTCTTT.

CDR3 DNA sequence: TGTGCCAGCAGCTGGCGGCCAAAGGGGGAAGCTTTCTTT. Protein: CASSWRPKGEAFF. The rearrangement uses TRBV5-8 and TRBJ1-1, with D tentatively TRBD1 (5 bases). This CDR3 region has 13 residues. The germline gives CDR1 SGHTS, CDR2 YDEGEE. V shed 3 bases and J shed 8 bases, with 14 bases lying between them.

The V call is TRBV5-4, the J call TRBJ1-2; D not certain. V lost 2 bases to trimming and J lost 7 bases, with 9 bases between them. The CDR3 consists of 12 residues. In germline, CDR1 is SGHNT, CDR2 YYREEE (reference sequence). CDR3 nucleotide sequence: TGTGCCAGCAGCTTCGTGACTGTTGGCTACACCTTC. Translated, it gives CASSFVTVGYTF.